The 19 T cell receptor beta chains below all came from one sample that was sequenced in a study of control samples from healthy donors and cancer patients (dated by TCRdb to the early 2020s). Receptor amplification or capture employed the immunoSEQ multiplex PCR assay. The table comes from immuneACCESS by way of TCRdb, which keeps in-frame sequences with V and J called. Part of the clones is missing from these tables; in studies checked, under half for an unresolved V gene and the rest for unknown reasons. The sample table lists roughly 49,000 clones, around 90% of them with a count of one. The leading ten clones occupy 0.8% of the sample. Sequencing input: PBMCs. The receptor set was obtained from a man aged 30 to 45 with colorectal cancer.

This clone occurred once. CDR3 in DNA: TGTGCCAGCAGCCCCGACAGTAGCTCCTATAATTCACCCCTCCACTTT. Residues: CASSPDSSSYNSPLHF. V is TRBV7-8 and J is TRBJ1-6, with a possible D match to TRBD1 (5 bases). The germline CDR1 and CDR2 sequences are SGHVS and FQNEAQ. V was cut by 5 bases and J by 0 bases, with 11 bases left in between. This CDR3 is built from 16 residues.

The chain joins TRBV19 to TRBJ1-6; D gene uncertain. Trimming removed 5 bases at V and 5 bases at J, with 10 bases between. The CDR3 spans 14 residues. Germline V gene data show CDR1 as LNHDA and CDR2 as SQIVND (reference sequence). The CDR3 is CASSLTGDNSPLHF. In nucleotides, the CDR3 is TGTGCCAGTAGTTTGACCGGGGATAATTCACCCCTCCACTTT.

This rearrangement joins TRBV24-1 to TRBJ2-5, with D perhaps matching TRBD2 (6 bases). Trimming removed 0 bases at V and 1 base at J, with 14 bases between. The CDR3 totals 17 residues. The germline CDR1 and CDR2 sequences are KGHDR and SFDVKD. The CDR3 loop is CATSDLSGERGQETQYF. The CDR3 nucleotides read TGTGCCACCAGTGATTTGTCGGGGGAGCGAGGCCAAGAGACCCAGTACTTC.

V is TRBV4-2 and J is TRBJ2-3; 7 positions match TRBD2. Germline CDR1 LGHNA, CDR2 YNFKEQ. CDR3 size: 16 residues. The J segment lost 2 bases and the V segment lost 3 bases, leaving 8 bases of the junction unmatched. DNA of the CDR3: TGTGCCAGCAGCCAGCGCGTGGCGGGGGACACAGATACGCAGTATTTT. Amino acids: CASSQRVAGDTDTQYF.

The rearrangement links TRBV29-1 to TRBJ2-1; the D gene is possibly TRBD2 (7 bases). The CDR3 is 13 residues long. CDR1 SQVTM and CDR2 ANQGSEA come from the germline V gene. Trimming removed 3 bases from V and 6 bases from J, with 12 bases in between. The CDR3 DNA reads as TGCAGCGTTGACTTCGGGGGGCTCAATGAGCAGTTCTTC. Protein sequence: CSVDFGGLNEQFF.

V usage is TRBV7-2 and J usage is TRBJ2-7; TRBD1 matches at 7 bases. Trimming took 1 base from V and 3 from J; bases not matched to a gene: 6. Germline CDR1 and CDR2: SGHTA and FQGNSA. The CDR3 sequence is 15 residues long. DNA for the CDR3: TGTGCCAGCAGCTTAGAAGGGGGCAGCATCTACGAGCAGTACTTC. It is translated as CASSLEGGSIYEQYF. Variable domain in full (rest from reference TRBV7-2 and TRBJ2-7): GAGVSQSPSNKVTEKGKDVELRCDPISGHTALYWYRQSLGQGLEFLIYFQGNSAPDKSGLPSDRFSAERTGGSVSTLTIQRTQQEDSAVYLCASSLEGGSIYEQYFGPGTRLTVT.

V usage is TRBV3-1 (or the pseudogene TRBV3-2) and J usage is TRBJ1-4; possibly TRBD1 for D (5 bases). Germline CDR1 is LGHDT and CDR2 is YNNKEL (reference sequence). V gave up 0 bases and J gave up 8 bases, with 16 bases separating them. The CDR3 is made up of 16 amino acids. The CDR3 loop reads CASSQDLSVGREKLFF. In DNA form, the CDR3 reads TGTGCCAGCAGCCAAGATTTGTCGGTGGGGCGCGAAAAACTGTTTTTT.

J is TRBJ1-1 and V is TRBV12-3 or TRBV12-4, with D unclear. V was clipped by 7 bases and J by 0 bases, with 9 bases between them. The CDR3 is 13 residues long. CDR3 nucleotides: TGTGCCAGCAAGTTTGGTATGAACACTGAAGCTTTCTTT. It encodes CASKFGMNTEAFF.

V is TRBV6-1 and J is TRBJ2-7; D is possibly TRBD2 (5 bases). V lost 1 base and J 0 bases, leaving 10 bases between the germline ends. Germline assignment: CDR1 MNHNS and CDR2 SASEGT. The CDR3 sequence is 15 residues long. This chain's CDR3 is CASSEGAGSSYEQYF. DNA for the CDR3: TGTGCCAGCAGTGAAGGGGCGGGTAGCTCCTACGAGCAGTACTTC.

This clone has more than one count but fewer than ten. The chain couples TRBV7-2 to TRBJ1-1, with D uncertain. The length of the CDR3 is 13 residues. Looked up from germline, CDR1 is SGHTA and CDR2 is FQGNSA. Deletions cut 3 bases from V and 1 base from J, with 6 bases between. CDR3 sequence reads: CASSFTENTEAFF. Written as DNA, the CDR3 is TGTGCCAGCAGCTTTACAGAGAACACTGAAGCTTTCTTT.

The chain joins TRBV12-3 or TRBV12-4 to TRBJ1-1; no definite D call. Trimming left V 4 bases short and J 5 bases short, with 11 bases between. CDR3 length equals 13 residues. The CDR3 spells CASSYNPGTEAFF. Here the CDR3 DNA reads TGTGCCAGCAGTTACAACCCGGGGACTGAAGCTTTCTTT.

This chain uses TRBV4-3 with TRBJ2-6, with no clear D. V shed 6 bases and J shed 0 bases, with 12 bases lying between them. The germline gives CDR1 LGHNA, CDR2 YSLEER. This CDR3 contains 16 residues. CDR3 sequence reads: CASRLNQFSGANVLTF. DNA for the CDR3: TGCGCCAGCAGACTCAATCAGTTCTCTGGGGCCAACGTCCTGACTTTC.

The chain carries TRBV11-2 and TRBJ1-2, with 8 bases lining up with TRBD1. After removal of 6 bases from V and 7 bases from J, the junction contained 7 bases not matched to a gene. The germline V gene encodes CDR1 SGHAT and CDR2 FQNNGV. The CDR3 extends over 13 amino acids. DNA for the CDR3: TGTGCCAGCAGGGGGTCAGGGGGCGTTGGCTACACCTTC. Its protein is CASRGSGGVGYTF.

This clone occurred a few times. The CDR3 protein is CATARDYTEAFF. CDR3 sequence (DNA): TGTGCCACCGCCCGGGACTACACTGAAGCTTTCTTT. The chain employs TRBV2 and TRBJ1-1; possible D gene TRBD1, 5 bases. Per the germline V gene, CDR1 is SNHLY and CDR2 is FYNNEI. The CDR3 has 12 residues. The ends were cut back, 10 bases at V and 3 bases at J, with 12 bases in the middle.

The chain employs TRBV19 and TRBJ2-7; a possible D gene is TRBD2 (7 bases). The CDR3 contains 15 residues. From germline, CDR1 is LNHDA and CDR2 SQIVND (reference sequence). V lost 5 bases to trimming and J lost 1 base, with 15 bases between them. CDR3 nucleotide sequence: TGTGCCAGTAGTTACTTCGCGGGGGCTTCCTACGAGCAGTACTTC. Protein sequence: CASSYFAGASYEQYF.

The chain joins TRBV6-2 or TRBV6-3 to TRBJ2-1; tentative D call: TRBD1 (6 bases). V dropped 0 bases and J dropped 6 bases, with 15 bases sitting between them. CDR1 and CDR2 (germline): MNHEY, SVGEGT. This CDR3 has 16 residues. The CDR3 bases are TGTGCCAGCAGTTACTCGTTCAGGGGATTATTCAATGAGCAGTTCTTC. This encodes CASSYSFRGLFNEQFF.

V is TRBV29-1 and J is TRBJ2-3; possible D gene TRBD2, 5 bases. The length of the CDR3 is 12 residues. The V gene's germline CDR1 is SQVTM and CDR2 ANQGSEA. V shed 7 bases and J shed 5 bases, with 13 bases lying between them. This chain's CDR3 is CSAPGVGDTQYF. Here the CDR3 DNA reads TGCAGCGCCCCCGGGGTTGGAGATACGCAGTATTTT.

This clone was counted only a few times. The chain employs TRBV7-2 and TRBJ2-1; tentatively, D is TRBD2 (6 bases). There are 13 residues in the CDR3. The germline V gene encodes CDR1 SGHTA and CDR2 FQGNSA. Between the trimmed V and J ends, which lost 0 bases and 8 bases, there was a span of 8 bases. The CDR3 DNA sequence: TGTGCCAGCAGCTTAGCGGGGGAGGATGAGCAGTTCTTC. As protein: CASSLAGEDEQFF.

The chain recombines TRBV6-5 with TRBJ1-2, with a tentative D call TRBD1 (6 bases). The CDR3 contains 12 residues. Per germline, CDR1 MNHEY and CDR2 SVGAGI. V lost 7 bases, J lost 8 bases, and 14 bases lay in between. This CDR3 reads CASTMQGRGYTF. The CDR3 bases are TGTGCCAGCACCATGCAGGGGAGGGGCTACACCTTC.